These 30 T cell receptor beta chains share one sample of origin, sequenced in a study of OX40 agonist ivuxolimab in advanced cancers. Clones were read by immunoSEQ multiplex PCR, and TCRdb kept only the in-frame ones, dropping some. The sample yields around 60,000 clones, approximately 85% seen once. This sample comprised CD4+ or CD8+ T cells sorted from blood, obtained in a trial of the OX40 agonist ivuxolimab. The source is an adult with an advanced solid tumor such as melanoma, head and neck, liver or kidney cancer.

V and J are TRBV6-1 and TRBJ2-7; D gene unclear. The V and J ends lost 2 bases and 2 bases respectively, with 7 bases between them. The CDR3 contains 13 residues. The germline CDR1 and CDR2 sequences are MNHNS and SASEGT. The CDR3 nucleotides read TGTGCCAGCAGTGAACAGCAAGCCTACGAGCAGTACTTC. This encodes CASSEQQAYEQYF.

This chain links TRBV10-3 with TRBJ2-2; 7 bases align to TRBD1. The germline CDR1 and CDR2 sequences are ENHRY and SYGVKD. Unmatched junction bases numbered 10, after V lost 6 bases and J lost 3 bases. This CDR3 has 16 residues. This chain's CDR3 is CAIRPDLDRHTGELFF. CDR3 DNA sequence: TGTGCCATCAGACCCGACCTGGACAGGCACACCGGGGAGCTGTTTTTT.

The genes are TRBV28 and TRBJ1-2; 10 nucleotides match TRBD1. The germline CDR1 and CDR2 sequences are MDHEN and SYDVKM. The ends lost 6 bases at V and 4 bases at J; junction bases unmatched: 5. The CDR3 covers 14 residues. The CDR3 nucleotides read TGTGCCAGCAGACCGACAGGGGGCTCCTATGGCTACACCTTC. It is translated as CASRPTGGSYGYTF.

This clone has ten or more counts. J is TRBJ2-7 and V is TRBV7-2; D possibly uses TRBD1 or TRBD2 (5 bases each). V was shortened by 0 bases and J by 12 bases, with 15 bases between the two germline ends. The CDR3 totals 13 residues. Germline V gene sequence: CDR1 SGHTA, CDR2 FQGNSA. Here the CDR3 reads CASSLATRGHGYF. CDR3 coding DNA: TGTGCCAGCAGCTTAGCGACGAGGGGCCACGGGTACTTC.

This chain joins TRBV7-2 and TRBJ2-3; TRBD2 matches at 9 bases. This CDR3 is built from 15 residues. V lost 5 bases and J lost 0; bases outside the gene matches: 3. The germline V gene has CDR1 SGHTA and CDR2 FQGNSA. This CDR3 reads CASSGGGASTDTQYF. DNA of the CDR3: TGTGCCAGCAGCGGCGGGGGGGCTAGCACAGATACGCAGTATTTT.

The CDR3 sequence: CASSQHTGFASPLHF. The CDR3 coding sequence is TGCGCCAGCAGCCAACACACAGGGTTTGCTTCACCCCTCCACTTT. The rearrangement uses TRBV5-1 and TRBJ1-6; D is possibly TRBD1 (6 bases). V was cut by 4 bases and J by 9 bases, with 17 bases left in between. This CDR3 has 15 residues. CDR1 is SGHRS, CDR2 YFSETQ, per germline.

This sequence joins TRBV7-9 and TRBJ2-7; D unresolved. The CDR3 runs 12 residues. V lost 5 bases, J lost 3 bases, and 8 bases lay in between. Germline CDR1 reads SEHNR; CDR2 reads FQNEAQ (reference sequence). CDR3 loop: CASSHSIYEQYF. The DNA of the CDR3 is TGTGCCAGCAGCCACTCCATCTACGAGCAGTACTTC.

In DNA form, the CDR3 reads TGTGCCAGCAGTCTAACGGGACAGGGGAACTACGAGCAGTACTTC. It specifies CASSLTGQGNYEQYF. The chain has TRBV6-5 and TRBJ2-7; 10 bases agree with TRBD1. V was pared by 5 bases and J by 3 bases, with 7 bases of the junction left unmatched. This CDR3 has 15 amino acids. Germline lookup yields CDR1 MNHEY and CDR2 SVGAGI.

The chain links TRBV4-3 to TRBJ2-7; TRBD1 is a possible D gene (6 bases). Germline values: CDR1 LGHNA, CDR2 YSLEER. V was pared by 0 bases and J by 3 bases, with 12 bases between. This CDR3 has 15 residues. The CDR3 coding sequence is TGCGCCAGCAGCCAAGATCTTACAGGGAGCTACGAGCAGTACTTC. Its protein product is CASSQDLTGSYEQYF.

CDR3 DNA: TGTGCCAGCAGCTTGCCCGGGACGGTGGGTGAAAAACTGTTTTTT. This sequence encodes CASSLPGTVGEKLFF. The chain couples TRBV5-4 to TRBJ1-4, with D perhaps TRBD1 (5 bases). V was shortened by 1 base and J by 7 bases, with 14 bases between the two germline ends. Germline assignment: CDR1 SGHNT and CDR2 YYREEE (reference sequence). This CDR3 region has 15 residues.

The chain joins TRBV28 to TRBJ1-1; D is undetermined. The length of the CDR3 is 14 residues. Per germline, CDR1 MDHEN and CDR2 SYDVKM. The V and J ends lost 3 bases and 5 bases respectively, with 13 bases between them. CDR3 amino acids: CASSFHQDGTEAFF. CDR3 coding DNA: TGTGCCAGCAGTTTCCATCAGGACGGGACTGAAGCTTTCTTT. The complete variable domain, with remaining parts taken from reference TRBV28 and TRBJ1-1, reads DVKVTQSSRYLVKRTGEKVFLECVQDMDHENMFWYRQDPGLGLRLIYFSYDVKMKEKGDIPEGYSVSREKKERFSLILESASTNQTSMYLCASSFHQDGTEAFFGQGTRLTVV.

As regards this clone: A junction boundary mismatches the germline segment, possibly from a read error. The chain has TRBV4-3 and TRBJ1-1, with D possibly being TRBD1 (5 bases). In germline, CDR1 is LGHNA, CDR2 YSLEER. This CDR3 has 14 amino acids. CDR3 residues: CASSQGEGNPEAFF. The DNA for the CDR3 is TGCGCCAGCAGCCAAGGGGAGGGGAACCCTGAAGCTTTCTTT.

The J gene is TRBJ2-7, the V gene TRBV11-2, with D possibly being TRBD1 (5 bases). Germline V CDR1 and CDR2: SGHAT, FQNNGV. Trimming removed 6 bases at V and 1 base at J, with 13 bases between. The CDR3 contains 14 residues. DNA of the CDR3: TGTGCCAGCAGTCCAAGGGGCTTTTCCTACGAGCAGTACTTC. Its protein is CASSPRGFSYEQYF.

This rearrangement joins TRBV7-6 to TRBJ2-2; unclear D gene. Germline values: CDR1 SGHVS, CDR2 FNYEAQ. The germline V and J ends were trimmed by 1 base and 7 bases, with 4 bases remaining between them. This CDR3 is built from 12 residues. The CDR3 reads CASSLDGGELFF. DNA for the CDR3: TGTGCCAGCAGCTTAGACGGCGGGGAGCTGTTTTTT.

This clone was observed a handful of times. This sequence joins TRBV13 and TRBJ2-5; maybe TRBD2 (6 bases). This CDR3 comprises 14 residues. The V and J ends lost 2 bases and 1 base respectively, with 8 bases between them. Germline lookup yields CDR1 PRHDT and CDR2 FYEKMQ (reference sequence). For the CDR3, the DNA is TGTGCCAGCAGCTTATTCGGGGGCCAAGAGACCCAGTACTTC. Translating it yields CASSLFGGQETQYF.

This sequence joins TRBV5-6 and TRBJ1-2; D gene uncertain. The CDR3 runs 14 residues. Trimming pared 2 bases from V and 3 bases from J, leaving 11 bases between. The germline V gene encodes CDR1 SGHDT and CDR2 YYEEEE. The CDR3 loop is CASSFGGRDYGYTF. The DNA of the CDR3 is TGTGCCAGCAGCTTCGGCGGGAGGGACTATGGCTACACCTTC.

The V and J genes are TRBV19 and TRBJ2-1; 8 bases are shared with TRBD2. The CDR3 is 16 residues long. Germline lookup yields CDR1 LNHDA and CDR2 SQIVND (reference sequence). The trim removed 4 bases at V and 9 bases at J, leaving 14 bases unmatched. CDR3 sequence (DNA): TGTGCCAGTAGTAGGGGACTAGTGGGATCGGGTCTTGAGCAGTTCTTC. Its protein product is CASSRGLVGSGLEQFF.

The chain uses TRBV14 and TRBJ2-3, with D hard to call. V was pared by 4 bases and J by 7 bases, with 9 bases between. The CDR3 sequence is 12 residues long. Per the germline V gene, CDR1 is SGHDN and CDR2 is FVKESK. The CDR3 loop is CASSPTHHTQYF. CDR3 in DNA: TGTGCCAGCAGCCCCACGCACCATACGCAGTATTTT.

V gene TRBV5-6 combines with J gene TRBJ1-2, with 9 nucleotides matching TRBD1. The CDR3 runs to 14 residues. The trim removed 4 bases at V and 2 bases at J, leaving 3 bases unmatched. Per the germline V gene, CDR1 is SGHDT and CDR2 is YYEEEE. The CDR3 region is CASSPGQGNYGYTF. The CDR3 DNA reads as TGTGCCAGCAGCCCCGGACAGGGGAACTATGGCTACACCTTC.

This clone was found a few times. CDR3 DNA sequence: TGCGCCAGCAGCTTGAACAGGGGCGGGAGGACTGAAGCTTTCTTT. Translation: CASSLNRGGRTEAFF. The chain joins TRBV5-1 to TRBJ1-1; 7 bases fit TRBD1. This CDR3 has 15 amino acids. J gave up 5 bases and V 1 base, and 8 bases lay outside the gene matches. Germline values: CDR1 SGHRS, CDR2 YFSETQ.

This rearrangement joins TRBV28 to TRBJ1-1, with 11 bases aligning to TRBD1. CDR3 size: 15 residues. Germline loops: CDR1 MDHEN, CDR2 SYDVKM. V dropped 5 bases and J dropped 5; count of bases not matched to a gene: 7. In DNA, the CDR3 is TGTGCCAGCAGTCCGGCGGGGACAGGGGGGACTGAAGCTTTCTTT. This codes for CASSPAGTGGTEAFF.

The count of this clone is one. The rearrangement links TRBV14 to TRBJ2-7, with D possibly matching TRBD1 (6 bases). The CDR3 runs to 16 residues. Germline V gene lookup returns CDR1 SGHDN and CDR2 FVKESK. V was pared by 2 bases and J by 2 bases, with 16 bases between. The CDR3 is CASSQLGDKKTYEQYF. The CDR3 DNA is TGTGCCAGCAGCCAACTGGGGGACAAAAAAACCTACGAGCAGTACTTC.

The chain combines TRBV4-3 with TRBJ1-4, with D possibly matching TRBD1 (6 bases). The germline V gene has CDR1 LGHNA and CDR2 YSLEER. Trimming cost V 5 bases and J 6 bases, with 16 bases left between them. The CDR3 length is 15 residues. The CDR3 DNA reads TGCGCCAGCAGCTCCAGCGGGGGCGGGGATGAAAAACTGTTTTTT. The encoded protein is CASSSSGGGDEKLFF.

The chain employs TRBV7-9 and TRBJ2-1; TRBD2 matches at 10 bases. The CDR3 spans 18 residues. Germline V gives CDR1 SEHNR, CDR2 FQNEAQ (reference sequence). Trimming cost V 5 bases and J 0 bases; bases outside gene matches: 10. The CDR3 DNA reads TGTGCCAGCAGCCCCGAGGGTAGCGGGAGGAGCTCCTACAATGAGCAGTTCTTC. Encoded protein: CASSPEGSGRSSYNEQFF.

This rearrangement joins TRBV7-6 to TRBJ1-5, with D possibly matching TRBD1 (6 bases). The V end lost 4 bases, the J end lost 3 bases, and 19 bases lay between the germline ends. The germline CDR1 and CDR2 sequences are SGHVS and FNYEAQ. The CDR3 is 17 amino acids. CDR3 in amino acids: CASSSLLGPGDNQPQHF. DNA of the CDR3: TGTGCCAGCAGCTCTCTACTGGGCCCAGGGGACAATCAGCCCCAGCATTTT. Full variable domain (rest looked up from reference TRBV7-6 and TRBJ1-5): GAGVSQSPRYKVTKRGQDVALRCDPISGHVSLYWYRQALGQGPEFLTYFNYEAQQDKSGLPNDRFSAERPEGSISTLTIQRTEQRDSAMYRCASSSLLGPGDNQPQHFGDGTRLSIL.

V usage is TRBV7-8 and J usage is TRBJ1-5, with D tentatively TRBD1 (5 bases). Trimming removed 5 bases at V and 3 bases at J, with 14 bases between. CDR3 length equals 15 residues. Germline assignment: CDR1 SGHVS and CDR2 FQNEAQ. The CDR3 here is CASSPEAGYNQPQHF. CDR3 in DNA: TGTGCCAGCAGCCCAGAGGCAGGGTACAATCAGCCCCAGCATTTT. Full variable domain (remainder filled in from reference TRBV7-8 and TRBJ1-5): GAGVSQSPRYKVAKRGQDVALRCDPISGHVSLFWYQQALGQGPEFLTYFQNEAQLDKSGLPSDRFFAERPEGSVSTLKIQRTQQEDSAVYLCASSPEAGYNQPQHFGDGTRLSIL.

V usage is TRBV19 and J usage is TRBJ2-1; weak D call: TRBD2 (7 bases). The CDR3 is made up of 14 amino acids. V lost 9 bases, J lost 5 bases, and 17 bases lay in between. The germline gives CDR1 LNHDA, CDR2 SQIVND (reference sequence). In DNA, the CDR3 is TGTGCCAGCCGGAGGGGGGGCCCGAACAATGAGCAGTTCTTC. As protein: CASRRGGPNNEQFF.

The table lists this clone with a count of one. The rearrangement links TRBV30 to TRBJ1-1; TRBD1 might be the D (5 bases). Germline assignment: CDR1 GTSNPN and CDR2 SVGIG (reference sequence). Trimming took 0 bases from V and 2 from J, leaving 10 bases between them. The CDR3 covers 14 residues. As DNA, the CDR3 is TGTGCCTGGAGTGTACTCGGGGCTAACACTGAAGCTTTCTTT. Translation gives CAWSVLGANTEAFF.

V is TRBV7-6 and J is TRBJ2-1, with D uncertain. Germline loops: CDR1 SGHVS, CDR2 FNYEAQ. This CDR3 has 12 residues. The V and J ends lost 5 bases and 7 bases respectively, with 9 bases between them. CDR3 loop: CASSPGPNEQFF. The CDR3 bases are TGTGCCAGCAGCCCTGGACCTAATGAGCAGTTCTTC.

V is TRBV23-1 and J is TRBJ2-2; 9 nucleotides line up with TRBD1. TRBV23-1 is reported as an ORF; its role is uncertain. Losses at the gene ends were 4 bases for V and 0 bases for J; bases not matched to a gene: 12. The CDR3 runs 19 residues. The CDR3 DNA reads TGCGCCAGCAGTCCCACAGGGGGCGCGGATAAAACGAACACCGGGGAGCTGTTTTTT. Translating gives CASSPTGGADKTNTGELFF.